These 3 T cell receptor beta chains originate from one sample sequenced in a study of chemoradiotherapy in HPV16-positive cancers. TCRdb keeps only in-frame clones here, not all; method: immunoSEQ multiplex PCR. The sample contains 65,000 to 80,000 clones, more than 70% of which appear only once. The sample consisted of blood, taken from a patient who underwent chemoradiotherapy. These receptor sequences come from a human donor with HPV-associated anogenital cancer.

The CDR3 protein is CASRLGLAGFDEQYF. The CDR3 DNA follows: TGTGCCAGCAGACTCGGACTAGCGGGTTTTGACGAGCAGTACTTC. The V call is TRBV6-4, the J call TRBJ2-7, with 11 bases that match TRBD2. J lost 5 bases, V lost 6 bases, and 9 bases had no gene match. Germline lookup yields CDR1 MRHNA and CDR2 SNTAGT. This CDR3 region has 15 residues.

This sequence joins TRBV11-2 and TRBJ2-4; 9 bases agree with TRBD2. In germline, CDR1 is SGHAT, CDR2 FQNNGV. J lost 0 bases, V lost 3 bases, and 6 bases had no gene match. The CDR3 contains 17 residues. The CDR3 nucleotides are TGTGCCAGCAGCTTCATCTCTAGCGGGGTAGCCAAAAACATTCAGTACTTC. This gives the protein CASSFISSGVAKNIQYF.

V is TRBV6-5 and J is TRBJ2-7; 9 nucleotides agree with TRBD2. The CDR3 runs 14 residues. In germline, CDR1 is MNHEY, CDR2 SVGAGI. Germline trimming cut 9 bases from V and 4 bases from J; bases unmatched to any gene: 10. CDR3 sequence: CASTAAGGTYEQYF. The CDR3 nucleotides read TGTGCCAGTACCGCAGCGGGGGGCACGTACGAGCAGTACTTC.